This passage covers 20 T cell receptor beta chains from one sample sequenced in a study of T cell repertoires in cytomegalovirus infection. A single record per CDR3 protein comes from TCRdb applying MiXCR to the reads. Here the sample spans about 310,000 distinct CDR3 sequences, about 25% being singletons. What these receptors recognize is not known. This specimen consisted of cultured PBMCs, obtained from culture after CMV antigen stimulation. All receptors come from a human donor in good health (CMV status not recorded). Some clones in this sample may be carry-over from other donors' samples.

V usage is TRBV29-1 and J usage is TRBJ2-7, with D tentatively TRBD1 or TRBD2 (5 bases each). In germline, CDR1 is SQVTM, CDR2 ANQGSEA. The CDR3 runs to 11 residues. The V end was cut by 4 bases, the J end by 5 bases, with 9 bases between. CDR3: CSVVRGDEQYV. In DNA, the CDR3 is TGCAGCGTTGTAAGAGGGGACGAGCAGTACGTC.

The V gene is TRBV15, the J gene TRBJ2-7; unclear D gene. The CDR3 length is 13 residues. V shed 0 bases and J shed 4 bases, with 7 bases lying between them. Germline V gene data show CDR1 as LNHNV and CDR2 as YYDKDF (reference sequence). The CDR3 spells CATSRDLGYEQYF. DNA for the CDR3: TGTGCCACCAGCAGAGATCTGGGTTACGAGCAGTACTTC.

This clonotype was seen a few times. The chain recombines TRBV7-2 with TRBJ2-2; 9 nucleotides agree with TRBD2. This CDR3 is built from 17 residues. Germline values: CDR1 SGHTA, CDR2 FQGNSA. V lost 5 bases, J lost 4 bases, and 11 bases stayed unmatched. The CDR3 protein is CASSPRGSGGSTGELFF. Here the CDR3 DNA reads TGTGCCAGCAGCCCTCGGGGTAGCGGGGGTTCCACCGGGGAGCTGTTTTTT.

Comment on this clonotype: This CDR3 fails to terminate in the conserved phenylalanine or tryptophan, so it likely reflects a read error. The CDR3 bases are TGTGCCAGCAGCTTACAGGGGGCGGAGGGCTACACCTAC. This translates into CASSLQGAEGYTY. V gene TRBV7-4 combines with J gene TRBJ1-2; 8 nucleotides match TRBD1. J gave up 8 bases and V 2 bases, and 4 bases lay outside the gene matches. CDR3 length equals 13 residues. The germline V gene has CDR1 SGHVT and CDR2 SQSDAQ.

This clonotype came up many times. The chain couples TRBV12-3 or TRBV12-4 to TRBJ1-1, with 8 nucleotides matching TRBD1. With 5 bases clipped from V and 4 bases from J, the junction kept 6 bases outside the gene matches. The length of the CDR3 is 14 residues. The CDR3 reads CASSPTGEGTEAFF. CDR3 bases: TGTGCCAGCAGTCCGACAGGGGAGGGCACTGAAGCTTTCTTT.

The chain has TRBV29-1 and TRBJ1-2; 8 positions match TRBD1. The CDR3 covers 12 residues. Germline V gene lookup returns CDR1 SQVTM and CDR2 ANQGSEA. The J segment lost 4 bases and the V segment lost 6 bases, leaving 4 bases of the junction unmatched. The CDR3: CSVRGTGYGYTF. CDR3 bases: TGCAGCGTCCGGGGGACAGGCTATGGCTACACCTTC.

This clonotype has ten or more counts. The chain combines TRBV7-2 with TRBJ2-7; TRBD2 might be the D (5 bases). CDR3 length: 13 residues. Germline loops: CDR1 SGHTA, CDR2 FQGNSA. The V and J ends lost 5 bases and 0 bases respectively, with 8 bases between them. This CDR3 is CASSQRDSYEQYV. In DNA, the CDR3 is TGTGCCAGCAGCCAGAGGGACTCCTACGAGCAGTACGTC.

This sequence joins TRBV11-3 and TRBJ2-3; no clear D gene. The germline V gene has CDR1 SGHNT and CDR2 YENEEA. The CDR3 has 13 residues. Trimming left V 3 bases short and J 3 bases short, with 7 bases between. This CDR3 reads CASSFLFTDTQYF. In DNA form, the CDR3 reads TGTGCCAGCAGCTTCCTCTTTACAGATACGCAGTATTTT.

J is TRBJ1-1 and V is TRBV4-3, with D possibly matching TRBD1 (5 bases). Per the germline V gene, CDR1 is LGHNA and CDR2 is YSLEER. This CDR3 spans 19 amino acids. Between the trimmed V and J ends, which lost 0 bases and 0 bases, there was a span of 20 bases. In DNA form, the CDR3 reads TGCGCCAGCAGCCAAGATCTGTCGGCAGGGCTTAACTTGAACACTGAAGCTTTCTTT. Translated, it gives CASSQDLSAGLNLNTEAFF.

The genes are TRBV29-1 and TRBJ1-2; TRBD1 might be the D (5 bases). CDR3 size: 14 residues. The germline CDR1 and CDR2 sequences are SQVTM and ANQGSEA. Between the trimmed V and J ends, which lost 3 bases and 4 bases, there was a span of 15 bases. Written as DNA, the CDR3 is TGCAGCGTTGATGCAGACAGTCCTTCCTATGGCTACACCTTC. Its translation: CSVDADSPSYGYTF. Complete variable domain (other parts from reference TRBV29-1 and TRBJ1-2): SAVISQKPSRDICQRGTSLTIQCQVDSQVTMMFWYRQQPGQSLTLIATANQGSEATYESGFVIDKFPISRPNLTFSTLTVSNMSPEDSSIYLCSVDADSPSYGYTFGSGTRLTVV.

The genes are TRBV7-2 and TRBJ2-2, with 9 bases fitting TRBD1. The CDR3 is made up of 15 amino acids. Germline V gene lookup returns CDR1 SGHTA and CDR2 FQGNSA. V lost 1 base, J lost 5 bases, and 2 bases stayed unmatched. In DNA form, the CDR3 reads TGTGCCAGCAGCTTAGTAGGGACAGGGACCGGGGAGCTGTTTTTT. As protein: CASSLVGTGTGELFF.

This chain uses TRBV19 with TRBJ1-1; maybe TRBD1 (5 bases). Germline V gene sequence: CDR1 LNHDA, CDR2 SQIVND (reference sequence). The CDR3 runs 15 residues. V lost 7 bases and J lost 1, with 16 bases in between. In nucleotides, the CDR3 is TGTGCCAGTACTCCCTGGTACGGGGCGAACACTGAAGCTTTCTTT. It translates to CASTPWYGANTEAFF.

The chain recombines TRBV5-4 with TRBJ1-4; 9 nucleotides line up with TRBD1. This CDR3 region has 14 residues. Germline V gene data show CDR1 as SGHNT and CDR2 as YYREEE (reference sequence). Unmatched junction bases numbered 5, after V lost 4 bases and J lost 7 bases. Here the CDR3 DNA reads TGTGCCAGCAGCCTACAGGGGGCTACTGAAAAACTGTTTTTT. This translates into CASSLQGATEKLFF.

The genes are TRBV6-2 or TRBV6-3 and TRBJ2-1, with 14 bases lining up with TRBD2. Unmatched junction bases numbered 6, after V lost 8 bases and J lost 9 bases. Per the germline V gene, CDR1 is MNHEY and CDR2 is SVGEGT. The CDR3 loop spans 14 amino acids. The CDR3 loop reads CASDRTSGRFEQFF. The CDR3 DNA reads TGTGCCAGCGATCGGACTAGCGGGAGGTTTGAGCAGTTCTTC.

This sequence joins TRBV2 and TRBJ1-1; no firm D call. The CDR3 covers 12 residues. The V end lost 8 bases, the J end lost 1 base, and 8 bases lay between the germline ends. CDR1 SNHLY and CDR2 FYNNEI come from the germline V gene. The DNA of the CDR3 is TGTGCCAGCGGCGACGGGAACACTGAAGCTTTCTTT. As protein: CASGDGNTEAFF.

This clonotype has at least ten counts. V gene TRBV11-2 combines with J gene TRBJ2-1; 7 bases are shared with TRBD1. Germline trimming cut 1 base from V and 0 bases from J; bases unmatched to any gene: 3. Looked up from germline, CDR1 is SGHAT and CDR2 is FQNNGV. The CDR3 contains 16 residues. The CDR3 nucleotides are TGTGCCAGCAGCTTAGGTTGGACAGGCTCCTACAATGAGCAGTTCTTC. Protein: CASSLGWTGSYNEQFF.

The chain is built from TRBV24-1 and TRBJ2-3, with 7 nucleotides matching TRBD1. The CDR3 totals 13 residues. Trimming removed 12 bases from V and 0 bases from J; junction bases left unmatched: 5. Germline V lookup: CDR1 KGHDR, CDR2 SFDVKD. CDR3 bases: TGTGCCGTCCGGGACAGTAGCACAGATACGCAGTATTTT. It codes for CAVRDSSTDTQYF.

The rearrangement joins TRBV6-2 or TRBV6-3 to TRBJ2-1, with D possibly matching TRBD1 (5 bases). Looked up from germline, CDR1 is MNHEY and CDR2 is SVGEGT. This CDR3 comprises 15 residues. V was clipped by 8 bases and J by 4 bases, with 18 bases between them. CDR3 nucleotides: TGTGCCAGCCAGGTCGGGTTAGGGGCTTACAATGAGCAGTTCTTC. This codes for CASQVGLGAYNEQFF.

In its sample, this clonotype was seen a few times. J is TRBJ1-1 and V is TRBV28; unclear D gene. This CDR3 comprises 15 residues. The germline V and J ends were trimmed by 5 bases and 5 bases, with 18 bases remaining between them. The germline CDR1 and CDR2 sequences are MDHEN and SYDVKM. DNA for the CDR3: TGTGCCAGCAGTCCCTCCGGGGTCCCTCGGACTGAAGCTTTCTTT. Protein sequence: CASSPSGVPRTEAFF.

This chain links TRBV4-3 with TRBJ1-2; TRBD1 matches 8 bases. V was clipped by 5 bases and J by 2 bases; unmatched bases: 4. Looked up from germline, CDR1 is LGHNA and CDR2 is YSLEER. CDR3 length equals 14 residues. CDR3 amino acids: CASSYYRGNYGYTF. The CDR3, as DNA: TGCGCCAGCAGCTACTACAGGGGGAACTATGGCTACACCTTC.